The 26 T cell receptor beta chains below all came from one sample that was sequenced in a study of regulatory T cells in long-lasting Graves disease. Libraries of TCR beta came from iRepertoire HTBI primers plus Arm-PCR of CDR3 regions. Using its own MiXCR run on the multiplex PCR reads, TCRdb lists one record per CDR3 protein. The sample has around 360,000 distinct CDR3 sequences; 16% are singletons. Time point noted: newly diagnosed GD, antithyroid drugs for less than 3 months. Scientists built the TCR library using RNA that was extracted from PBMCs. The sample was also reused in another study, on T cells in Graves' hyperthyroidism and ophthalmopathy.

The sample here was peripheral blood mononuclear cells (PBMCs), taken at new diagnosis, from a patient treated with antithyroid drugs. These receptors all come from a woman younger than 30 with Graves disease.

This clonotype was seen at least ten times. The CDR3 loop reads CASSLEAYEQYF. CDR3 coding DNA: TGTGCCAGCAGCCTGGAGGCCTACGAGCAGTACTTC. The V call is TRBV2, the J call TRBJ2-7; the D gene is possibly TRBD2 (5 bases). This CDR3 region has 12 residues. V was pared by 6 bases and J by 2 bases, with 8 bases between. Germline CDR1 is SNHLY and CDR2 is FYNNEI.

This clonotype was counted ten times or more. CDR3 nucleotides: TGCGCCAGCAGCTTTTCCGGGACAGGGGCCGAGCAGTACTTC. This gives the protein CASSFSGTGAEQYF. The J gene is TRBJ2-7, the V gene TRBV5-1; 10 bases are shared with TRBD1. The J segment lost 6 bases and the V segment lost 2 bases, leaving 5 bases of the junction unmatched. The germline V gene has CDR1 SGHRS and CDR2 YFSETQ. The CDR3 consists of 14 residues. The whole variable domain, remainder taken from reference TRBV5-1 and TRBJ2-7, is KAGVTQTPRYLIKTRGQQVTLSCSPISGHRSVSWYQQTPGQGLQFLFEYFSETQRNKGNFPGRFSGRQFSNSRSEMNVSTLELGDSALYLCASSFSGTGAEQYFGPGTRLTVT.

This clonotype was detected many times. The CDR3 reads CASSTYDTGELFF. The CDR3 DNA reads TGTGCCAGCAGTACATATGACACCGGGGAGCTGTTTTTT. The genes are TRBV6-1 and TRBJ2-2; D unclear. CDR3 size: 13 residues. V gave up 5 bases and J gave up 3 bases, with 7 bases separating them. The germline CDR1 and CDR2 sequences are MNHNS and SASEGT.

This clonotype was counted at least ten times. V gene TRBV7-2 combines with J gene TRBJ1-2; TRBD1 matches 8 bases. This CDR3 is built from 18 residues. Germline CDR1 reads SGHTA; CDR2 reads FQGNSA. After removal of 7 bases from V and 3 bases from J, the junction contained 19 bases not matched to a gene. The CDR3 DNA reads as TGTGCCAGCACCCCGGGACAGGCCCGAAGTTGGGTTTACTATGGCTACACCTTC. Amino acids: CASTPGQARSWVYYGYTF.

This clonotype has at least ten counts. The chain joins TRBV12-3 or TRBV12-4 to TRBJ2-7; 11 bases align to TRBD2. The length of the CDR3 is 14 residues. Losses at the gene ends were 6 bases for V and 5 bases for J; bases not matched to a gene: 6. DNA of the CDR3: TGTGCCAGCAGCCTTAGCGGGGGGGCGGACGAGCAGTACTTC. Translated: CASSLSGGADEQYF.

The sample holds many counts of this clonotype. The gene calls are TRBV3-1 and TRBJ2-4; D is perhaps TRBD1 or TRBD2 (5 bases each). This CDR3 has 14 residues. CDR1 is LGHDT and CDR2 is YNNKEL in the germline V gene (reference sequence). Trimming took 3 bases from V and 11 from J, leaving 17 bases between them. CDR3 sequence: CASSHHGAGGVQYF. CDR3 nucleotides: TGTGCCAGCAGCCACCACGGGGCAGGAGGCGTTCAGTACTTC.

This clonotype was observed at least ten times. This chain connects TRBV27 to TRBJ2-3; either TRBD1 or TRBD2 may fit D (5 bases each). CDR1 is MNHEY and CDR2 is SMNVEV in the germline V gene (reference sequence). CDR3 length: 13 residues. Trimming removed 8 bases from V and 4 bases from J, with 13 bases in between. This CDR3 is CASRSGPPDTQYF. As DNA, the CDR3 is TGTGCCAGCCGTTCGGGGCCCCCAGATACGCAGTATTTT.

This clonotype came up many times. This sequence joins TRBV6-1 and TRBJ2-1; D not resolved. Germline V gene lookup returns CDR1 MNHNS and CDR2 SASEGT. The length of the CDR3 is 12 residues. V was clipped by 7 bases and J by 10 bases, with 14 bases between them. This CDR3 reads CASNRLDGEQFF. CDR3 coding DNA: TGTGCCAGCAATCGACTTGATGGCGAGCAGTTCTTC.

This clonotype has more than one count but fewer than ten. The chain couples TRBV4-2 to TRBJ2-7, with D maybe TRBD2 (6 bases). V lost 1 base to trimming and J lost 3 bases, with 10 bases between them. The CDR3 is 14 amino acids. Germline V gene lookup returns CDR1 LGHNA and CDR2 YNFKEQ. CDR3 in DNA: TGTGCCAGCAGCCAAGCCGCGGGGATCTACGAGCAGTACTTC. This encodes CASSQAAGIYEQYF.

This clonotype was observed at least ten times. This chain joins TRBV2 and TRBJ2-1, with 7 bases identical to TRBD2. CDR1 is SNHLY, CDR2 FYNNEI, per germline. V was pared by 3 bases and J by 4 bases, with 6 bases of the junction left unmatched. The CDR3 covers 15 residues. For the CDR3, the DNA is TGTGCCAGCAGTGACGGAGCGGGAATTTACAATGAGCAGTTCTTC. Its translation: CASSDGAGIYNEQFF. Full variable domain (rest looked up from reference TRBV2 and TRBJ2-1): EPEVTQTPSHQVTQMGQEVILRCVPISNHLYFYWYRQILGQKVEFLVSFYNNEISEKSEIFDDQFSVERPDGSNFTLKIRSTKLEDSAMYFCASSDGAGIYNEQFFGPGTRLTVL.

The chain links TRBV28 to TRBJ1-4; TRBD1 aligns across 7 bases. CDR3 length: 15 amino acids. The V segment lost 4 bases and the J segment 8 bases; nucleotides outside the gene matches: 10. Germline V gives CDR1 MDHEN, CDR2 SYDVKM. CDR3 protein: CASSSDRAQKEKLFF. CDR3 bases: TGTGCCAGCAGTTCCGACAGGGCCCAAAAGGAAAAACTGTTTTTT.

Comments on this clonotype: A much larger clone sits a single nucleotide away, making a read error possible. This sequence joins TRBV6-1 and TRBJ1-2, with a possible D match to TRBD1 (5 bases). V shed 7 bases and J shed 1 base, with 16 bases lying between them. This CDR3 comprises 15 residues. Germline CDR1 is MNHNS and CDR2 is SASEGT. The CDR3 DNA reads TGTGCCAGCACCACCACCGGGGCCCTTAACTATGGCTACACCTTC. This gives the protein CASTTTGALNYGYTF.

This clonotype has at least ten counts. The rearrangement joins TRBV27 to TRBJ2-1; a weak D match, TRBD1 (6 bases). Germline V gene data show CDR1 as MNHEY and CDR2 as SMNVEV (reference sequence). This CDR3 spans 14 amino acids. The germline V and J ends were trimmed by 5 bases and 5 bases, with 13 bases remaining between them. The CDR3 DNA sequence: TGTGCCAGCAGTCCGGGACAAGGCGACAATGAGCAGTTCTTC. This sequence encodes CASSPGQGDNEQFF.

This clonotype appeared many times. The gene calls are TRBV5-1 and TRBJ2-1; tentatively, D is TRBD1 or TRBD2 (5 bases each). CDR3 length: 17 amino acids. Germline lookup yields CDR1 SGHRS and CDR2 YFSETQ. With 4 bases removed from V and 0 bases from J, the gap between germline ends came to 17 bases. The CDR3 spells CASSRTFPGSSYNEQFF. Written as DNA, the CDR3 is TGCGCCAGCAGCCGGACCTTCCCAGGGAGCTCCTACAATGAGCAGTTCTTC.

This clonotype has ten or more counts. The J gene is TRBJ2-1, the V gene TRBV2, with D possibly being TRBD1 or TRBD2 (6 bases each). The CDR3 totals 15 residues. The V and J ends lost 3 bases and 1 base respectively, with 10 bases between them. Germline CDR1 reads SNHLY; CDR2 reads FYNNEI. CDR3 loop: CASSEGGPSYNEQFF. The CDR3 DNA is TGTGCCAGCAGTGAGGGGGGCCCGTCCTACAATGAGCAGTTCTTC.

This clonotype came up many times. The rearrangement links TRBV3-1 to TRBJ1-6, with D possibly TRBD1 on 5 matching bases. The CDR3 contains 15 residues. V shed 0 bases and J shed 7 bases, with 10 bases lying between them. Per germline, CDR1 LGHDT and CDR2 YNNKEL (reference sequence). This chain's CDR3 is CASSQEQVGNSPLHF. CDR3 bases: TGTGCCAGCAGCCAAGAACAGGTGGGCAATTCACCCCTCCACTTT.

This clonotype appeared a few times. This chain's CDR3 is CASSSGLGYAGELFF. The CDR3 DNA is TGCGCCAGCAGCTCAGGACTGGGTTACGCCGGGGAGCTGTTTTTT. The rearrangement uses TRBV5-1 and TRBJ2-2, with D possibly TRBD2 on 5 matching bases. V was trimmed by 3 bases and J by 6 bases, leaving 15 bases between them. This CDR3 is built from 15 residues. Looked up from germline, CDR1 is SGHRS and CDR2 is YFSETQ. The entire variable domain, with the rest obtained from reference TRBV5-1 and TRBJ2-2, is as follows: KAGVTQTPRYLIKTRGQQVTLSCSPISGHRSVSWYQQTPGQGLQFLFEYFSETQRNKGNFPGRFSGRQFSNSRSEMNVSTLELGDSALYLCASSSGLGYAGELFFGEGSRLTVL.

This clonotype was counted a few times. V usage is TRBV7-9 and J usage is TRBJ1-6, with 7 bases identical to TRBD1. V dropped 2 bases and J dropped 6; count of bases not matched to a gene: 4. This CDR3 region has 15 residues. CDR1 and CDR2 (germline): SEHNR, FQNEAQ (reference sequence). The CDR3 DNA is TGTGCCAGCAGCTTACAGGGGGTGATTAATTCACCCCTCCACTTT. It specifies CASSLQGVINSPLHF. The full variable domain, completed using reference TRBV7-9 and TRBJ1-6, is DTGVSQNPRHKITKRGQNVTFRCDPISEHNRLYWYRQTLGQGPEFLTYFQNEAQLEKSRLLSDRFSAERPKGSFSTLEIQRTEQGDSAMYLCASSLQGVINSPLHFGNGTRLTVT.

The CDR3 region has the DNA TGTGCCAGTAGTATCGAGGTAGGGGTAAACAATCAGCCCCAGCATTTT. This sequence encodes CASSIEVGVNNQPQHF. The genes are TRBV19 and TRBJ1-5, with D tentatively TRBD1 (5 bases). V was trimmed by 3 bases and J by 3 bases, leaving 15 bases between them. There are 16 residues in the CDR3. Germline assignment: CDR1 LNHDA and CDR2 SQIVND (reference sequence). Full variable domain (outside the CDR3, taken from reference TRBV19 and TRBJ1-5): DGGITQSPKYLFRKEGQNVTLSCEQNLNHDAMYWYRQDPGQGLRLIYYSQIVNDFQKGDIAEGYSVSREKKESFPLTVTSAQKNPTAFYLCASSIEVGVNNQPQHFGDGTRLSIL.

In its sample, this clonotype was seen many times. At one of its ends the junction is not consistent with the germline gene, which may arise from a read error. This chain connects TRBV28 to TRBJ1-2; unclear D gene. The germline CDR1 and CDR2 sequences are MDHEN and SYDVKM. This CDR3 has 13 residues. Here the CDR3 reads CASSPLFSTRSFF. CDR3 DNA: TGTGCCAGCAGTCCCCTATTTTCGACTCGCTCTTTCTTC.

The V and J genes are TRBV24-1 and TRBJ1-2; D unclear. The V gene's germline CDR1 is KGHDR and CDR2 SFDVKD. This CDR3 region has 12 residues. Deletions cut 0 bases from V and 8 bases from J, with 6 bases between. The CDR3 is CATSDLQAGYTF. CDR3 sequence (DNA): TGTGCCACCAGTGATTTGCAGGCCGGCTACACCTTC.

In the case of this clonotype: This may be a read error: a much more frequent sequence differs by one nucleotide. The rearrangement links TRBV12-3 or TRBV12-4 to TRBJ1-1; D remains ambiguous. V lost 3 bases and J 1 base, leaving 15 bases between the germline ends. This CDR3 is 16 amino acids long. CDR3 loop: CASSFADPVRNTEAFF. In nucleotides, the CDR3 is TGTGCCAGCAGTTTCGCAGACCCTGTAAGGAACACTGAAGCTTTCTTT.

This chain connects TRBV5-8 to TRBJ2-3, with D unclear. CDR3 size: 16 residues. In germline, CDR1 is SGHTS, CDR2 YDEGEE. The V gene lost 2 bases and the J gene lost 6 bases, with 19 bases spanning the gap. CDR3 in amino acids: CASSLFPGSMGDTQYF. The CDR3 DNA reads TGTGCCAGCAGCTTATTTCCGGGCTCCATGGGCGATACGCAGTATTTT. The variable domain in full, completed from reference TRBV5-8 and TRBJ2-3, reads EAGVTQSPTHLIKTRGQQATLRCSPISGHTSVYWYQQALGLGLQFLLWYDEGEERNRGNFPPRFSGRQFPNYSSELNVNALELEDSALYLCASSLFPGSMGDTQYFGPGTRLTVL.

In this sample, this clonotype turned up many times. V is TRBV28 and J is TRBJ2-1; 8 positions match TRBD1. Per the germline V gene, CDR1 is MDHEN and CDR2 is SYDVKM. V trimming: 5 bases; J trimming: 9 bases; junction bases outside the gene matches: 12. The CDR3 sequence is 15 residues long. Here the CDR3 reads CASSLRTGPVGEQFF. CDR3 nucleotides: TGTGCCAGCAGTCTCCGGACAGGGCCGGTAGGTGAGCAGTTCTTC.

This clonotype has a count of ten or more. This sequence joins TRBV10-3 and TRBJ2-3; tentatively, D is TRBD2 (6 bases). V dropped 4 bases and J dropped 2 bases, with 16 bases sitting between them. In germline, CDR1 is ENHRY, CDR2 SYGVKD. The CDR3 sequence is 16 residues long. This CDR3 is CAISGLEGTATDTQYF. As DNA, the CDR3 is TGTGCCATCAGTGGTCTGGAGGGAACAGCCACAGATACGCAGTATTTT.

This clonotype was counted only a few times. The chain links TRBV4-2 to TRBJ2-7; 8 nucleotides line up with TRBD2. The CDR3 totals 15 residues. With 2 bases clipped from V and 5 bases from J, the junction kept 8 bases outside the gene matches. Germline CDR1 LGHNA, CDR2 YNFKEQ. The CDR3 DNA reads TGTGCCAGCAGCCAATTTGGCGGGAGGATGAACGAGCAGTACTTC. Its protein is CASSQFGGRMNEQYF.